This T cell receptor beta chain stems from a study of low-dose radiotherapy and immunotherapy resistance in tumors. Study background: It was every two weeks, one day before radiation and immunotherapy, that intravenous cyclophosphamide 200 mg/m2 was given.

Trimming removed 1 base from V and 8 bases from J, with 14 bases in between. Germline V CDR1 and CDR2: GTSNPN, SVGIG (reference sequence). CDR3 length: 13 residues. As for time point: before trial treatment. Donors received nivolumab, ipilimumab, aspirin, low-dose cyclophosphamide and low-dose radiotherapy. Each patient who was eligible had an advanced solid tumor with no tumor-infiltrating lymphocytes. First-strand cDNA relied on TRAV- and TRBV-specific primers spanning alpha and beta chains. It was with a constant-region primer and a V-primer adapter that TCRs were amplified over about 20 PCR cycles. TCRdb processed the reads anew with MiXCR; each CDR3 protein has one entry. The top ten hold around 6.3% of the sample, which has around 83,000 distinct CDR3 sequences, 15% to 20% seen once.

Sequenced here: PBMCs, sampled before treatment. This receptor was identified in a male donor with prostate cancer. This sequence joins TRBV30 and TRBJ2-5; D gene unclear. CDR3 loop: CAWSDGPGGTQYF. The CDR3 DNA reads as TGTGCCTGGAGTGACGGCCCTGGCGGAACCCAGTACTTC.